These 23 T cell receptor beta chains originate from one sample sequenced in a study of T cell changes during pregnancy in multiple sclerosis. TCRdb keeps only in-frame clones here, not all; method: immunoSEQ multiplex PCR. The sample contains some 40,000 clones, 94% of which appear only once. The specimen comprised peripheral blood, sampled in the third trimester of pregnancy. The source is a female donor with multiple sclerosis, enrolled in a pregnancy study.

The CDR3 protein is CASSLSSGGRETQYF. Written as DNA, the CDR3 is TGTGCCAGCAGTTTATCTAGCGGGGGCCGGGAGACCCAGTACTTC. The chain joins TRBV27 to TRBJ2-5; 9 positions agree with TRBD2. Germline trimming cut 0 bases from V and 5 bases from J; bases unmatched to any gene: 4. This CDR3 is 15 amino acids long. Germline CDR1 reads MNHEY; CDR2 reads SMNVEV (reference sequence).

With respect to this clone: Relative to the germline gene, one junction end is altered; a read error may explain this. This chain connects TRBV10-3 to TRBJ1-5; 9 nucleotides align to TRBD1. The V gene's germline CDR1 is ENHRY and CDR2 SYGVKD. The CDR3 sequence is 14 residues long. The chain's CDR3 is CATSTGGGNQPQHF. DNA of the CDR3: TGTGCCACCAGTACAGGGGGCGGCAATCAGCCCCAGCATTTT.

The chain couples TRBV6-1 to TRBJ1-1, with a tentative D call TRBD1 (6 bases). Between the trimmed V and J ends, which lost 7 bases and 1 base, there was a span of 13 bases. Germline CDR1 and CDR2: MNHNS and SASEGT. The CDR3 consists of 14 residues. The CDR3 nucleotides are TGTGCCAGCACCAGACAGGTACGGAACACTGAAGCTTTCTTT. Protein product: CASTRQVRNTEAFF.

This sequence joins TRBV30 and TRBJ2-7, with 12 bases that match TRBD1. The V gene end was trimmed by 2 bases and the J gene end by 10 bases; junction bases not matched to a gene: 3. From germline, CDR1 is GTSNPN and CDR2 SVGIG (reference sequence). The CDR3 is 12 residues long. CDR3 residues: CAWSPGQGAQYF. CDR3 nucleotides: TGTGCCTGGAGTCCGGGACAGGGGGCCCAGTACTTC.

The chain's CDR3 is CASSQAQGKNYEQYF. Written as DNA, the CDR3 is TGCGCCAGCAGCCAGGCACAGGGAAAAAACTACGAGCAGTACTTC. V and J are TRBV4-3 and TRBJ2-7; a weak D match, TRBD1 (6 bases). Trimming removed 3 bases at V and 3 bases at J, with 15 bases between. Germline CDR1 is LGHNA and CDR2 is YSLEER. The CDR3 extends over 15 amino acids.

CDR3 in DNA: TGCGCCAGCAGCCAAGACGGCCGGGGAGTTACCTCTGGAAACACCATATATTTT. Translation: CASSQDGRGVTSGNTIYF. The J gene is TRBJ1-3, the V gene TRBV4-3; D ambiguous. The germline CDR1 and CDR2 sequences are LGHNA and YSLEER. V dropped 0 bases and J dropped 0 bases, with 15 bases sitting between them. This CDR3 has 18 amino acids.

The V and J genes are TRBV4-3 and TRBJ1-6, with 7 bases identical to TRBD1. This CDR3 comprises 15 residues. Germline V gives CDR1 LGHNA, CDR2 YSLEER. J lost 7 bases, V lost 4 bases, and 7 bases had no gene match. DNA for the CDR3: TGCGCCAGCAGCCCGGGGACAGAAAACAATTCACCCCTCCACTTT. Protein sequence: CASSPGTENNSPLHF.

The V call is TRBV9, the J call TRBJ1-3; TRBD1 matches 7 bases. The CDR3 runs to 17 residues. V dropped 0 bases and J dropped 0; count of bases not matched to a gene: 6. Germline V gives CDR1 SGDLS, CDR2 YYNGEE. CDR3 loop: CASSVGGGGFSGNTIYF. As DNA, the CDR3 is TGTGCCAGCAGCGTAGGAGGAGGGGGCTTCTCTGGAAACACCATATATTTT.

The chain employs TRBV5-1 and TRBJ2-2, with D unresolved. CDR3 size: 15 residues. Deletions cut 0 bases from V and 0 bases from J, with 6 bases between. The germline V gene encodes CDR1 SGHRS and CDR2 YFSETQ. The CDR3 sequence: CASSLELTNTGELFF. The CDR3 nucleotides read TGCGCCAGCAGCTTGGAACTCACGAACACCGGGGAGCTGTTTTTT.

This chain connects TRBV7-9 to TRBJ1-2; perhaps TRBD1 as D (5 bases). In germline, CDR1 is SEHNR, CDR2 FQNEAQ (reference sequence). CDR3 length equals 13 residues. The ends were cut back, 7 bases at V and 4 bases at J, with 13 bases in the middle. CDR3 nucleotides: TGTGCCAGCAACTACCAGGGTAGCTATGGCTACACCTTC. This sequence encodes CASNYQGSYGYTF. Using reference TRBV7-9 and TRBJ1-2 for the parts outside the CDR3, the full variable domain is DTGVSQNPRHKITKRGQNVTFRCDPISEHNRLYWYRQTLGQGPEFLTYFQNEAQLEKSRLLSDRFSAERPKGSFSTLEIQRTEQGDSAMYLCASNYQGSYGYTFGSGTRLTVV.

V is TRBV7-9 and J is TRBJ1-6; no reliable D call. Per the germline V gene, CDR1 is SEHNR and CDR2 is FQNEAQ (reference sequence). The CDR3 sequence is 14 residues long. V lost 5 bases and J lost 3, with 8 bases in between. In DNA form, the CDR3 reads TGTGCCAGCAGCCCCACTGACTATAATTCACCCCTCCACTTT. Its translation: CASSPTDYNSPLHF.

The V gene is TRBV5-8, the J gene TRBJ1-2; 8 bases align to TRBD1. The J segment lost 5 bases and the V segment lost 2 bases, leaving 11 bases of the junction unmatched. CDR1 and CDR2 from the germline V gene are SGHTS and YDEGEE. This CDR3 comprises 16 residues. The DNA for the CDR3 is TGTGCCAGCAGCTTAGATATAACAGGGGGTCGGTATGGCTACACCTTC. The encoded protein is CASSLDITGGRYGYTF.

The rearrangement joins TRBV27 to TRBJ2-2, with 16 bases that match TRBD2. Germline V gene lookup returns CDR1 MNHEY and CDR2 SMNVEV (reference sequence). Trimming removed 4 bases from V and 5 bases from J; junction bases left unmatched: 7. The CDR3 spans 18 residues. The CDR3 coding sequence is TGTGCCAGCAGTTGGGAGGGACTAGCGGGAGGGCCGACCGGGGAGCTGTTTTTT. As protein: CASSWEGLAGGPTGELFF.

This clone is a singleton in its sample. V and J are TRBV27 and TRBJ2-3; 12 bases are shared with TRBD2. V was clipped by 4 bases and J by 0 bases; unmatched bases: 11. CDR1 and CDR2 from the germline V gene are MNHEY and SMNVEV (reference sequence). This CDR3 has 19 amino acids. In DNA form, the CDR3 reads TGTGCCAGCAGTTCAAGGCTACTAGCGGGAGGTACTAGCACAGATACGCAGTATTTT. This encodes CASSSRLLAGGTSTDTQYF.

This clone appeared a single time. The chain is built from TRBV18 and TRBJ2-3, with 9 positions matching TRBD1. V shed 6 bases and J 5 bases; nucleotides not matched to a gene: 9. Germline CDR1 is KGHSH and CDR2 is LQKENI. The CDR3 contains 15 residues. The CDR3 reads CASSLVGQGIDTQYF. CDR3 DNA sequence: TGTGCCAGCTCCCTCGTCGGACAGGGGATAGATACGCAGTATTTT.

A single count supports this clone. This sequence joins TRBV29-1 and TRBJ1-1; 10 bases match TRBD1. In germline, CDR1 is SQVTM, CDR2 ANQGSEA. This CDR3 is built from 13 residues. V lost 6 bases and J lost 5; bases outside the gene matches: 6. Written as DNA, the CDR3 is TGCAGCGTAGCGGGACAGGGGAGGACTGAAGCTTTCTTT. It is translated as CSVAGQGRTEAFF.

This clone was seen once. The chain is built from TRBV11-2 and TRBJ2-7; TRBD2 might be the D (6 bases). The germline CDR1 and CDR2 sequences are SGHAT and FQNNGV. The length of the CDR3 is 19 residues. Trimming left V 2 bases short and J 2 bases short, with 25 bases between. In nucleotides, the CDR3 is TGTGCCAGCAGCTTAAGTCAATTCGGGAGAGGTTATCCCACCTACGAGCAGTACTTC. Translation: CASSLSQFGRGYPTYEQYF.

The chain recombines TRBV20-1 with TRBJ2-7; 7 bases match TRBD2. From germline, CDR1 is DFQATT and CDR2 SNEGSKA (reference sequence). V shed 8 bases, J shed 1 base, and the junction held 2 bases outside the gene matches. This CDR3 is built from 11 residues. The DNA of the CDR3 is TGCAGTCCAGCGGGATCCTACGAGCAGTACTTC. Protein: CSPAGSYEQYF.

V is TRBV7-9 and J is TRBJ2-4; possible D gene TRBD2, 6 bases. CDR3 length: 11 residues. Germline V CDR1 and CDR2: SEHNR, FQNEAQ (reference sequence). V gave up 5 bases and J gave up 15 bases, with 14 bases separating them. CDR3 sequence: CASSRDSFRYF. The CDR3 nucleotides read TGTGCCAGCAGCCGGGACTCTTTTCGGTACTTC.

This chain joins TRBV28 and TRBJ1-1, with 10 bases aligning to TRBD1. V shed 7 bases, J shed 5 bases, and the junction held 10 bases outside the gene matches. Germline V gene sequence: CDR1 MDHEN, CDR2 SYDVKM. This CDR3 comprises 15 residues. The CDR3 region is CASKWTGGVGTEAFF. The CDR3 nucleotides are TGTGCCAGCAAATGGACAGGGGGAGTAGGAACTGAAGCTTTCTTT.

The chain couples TRBV5-1 to TRBJ2-3; D remains unclear. The V gene lost 0 bases and the J gene lost 1 base, with 3 bases spanning the gap. Germline CDR1 reads SGHRS; CDR2 reads YFSETQ. CDR3 length: 13 residues. The CDR3 DNA sequence: TGCGCCAGCAGCTTGGCAGGCACAGATACGCAGTATTTT. Protein sequence: CASSLAGTDTQYF. Complete variable domain (other parts from reference TRBV5-1 and TRBJ2-3): KAGVTQTPRYLIKTRGQQVTLSCSPISGHRSVSWYQQTPGQGLQFLFEYFSETQRNKGNFPGRFSGRQFSNSRSEMNVSTLELGDSALYLCASSLAGTDTQYFGPGTRLTVL.

The V call is TRBV5-1, the J call TRBJ2-3, with D possibly matching TRBD1 (6 bases). The CDR3 sequence is 11 residues long. Germline CDR1 reads SGHRS; CDR2 reads YFSETQ. Trimming left V 5 bases short and J 5 bases short, with 6 bases between. The CDR3 reads CASRGGDTQYF. For the CDR3, the DNA is TGCGCCAGCAGAGGGGGAGATACGCAGTATTTT.

The V gene is TRBV11-3, the J gene TRBJ1-1; no clear D gene. From germline, CDR1 is SGHNT and CDR2 YENEEA. V shed 5 bases and J shed 3 bases, with 10 bases lying between them. CDR3 length: 13 residues. CDR3 protein: CASSLTTYTEAFF. The CDR3, as DNA: TGTGCCAGCAGCCTAACCACCTACACTGAAGCTTTCTTT.